This T cell receptor (beta chain) originates from a study of blood T cell repertoires in COVID-19. The V end lost 5 bases, the J end lost 5 bases, and 12 bases lay between the germline ends. Germline V gene sequence: CDR1 SGHVS, CDR2 FQNEAQ. The CDR3 loop spans 13 amino acids. Across 20 to 25 US areas, participants ranged in age from 18 to 89 years. Clinical history as reported by participants underpinned cohort assignment. TCRdb keeps only in-frame clones here, not all; method: immunoSEQ multiplex PCR. The table has nearly 250,000 clones, about 82% seen once. The sample was PBMCs or T cells enriched from blood (not recorded which). This receptor was identified in a woman in her fifties or sixties who had recovered from COVID-19. The gene calls are TRBV7-8 and TRBJ1-2; a weak D match, TRBD1 (5 bases). CDR3 DNA sequence: TGTGCCAGCAGCCGCCCGGGGGAGTATGGCTACACCTTC. Its protein is CASSRPGEYGYTF.